This T cell receptor (beta chain) originates from a study of identical twins. On this clonotype itself: Its antigen remains unknown. Compared with germline, one end of the junction differs, possibly owing to a read error.

Whole-study results and caveats: Twin-shared out-of-frame alpha sequences showed excess low generation probability. Insertion counts were lower in abundant cord blood beta clonotypes, a trend that memory repertoires did not show.

TCRdb ran MiXCR on the 5' RACE reads and lists one entry per CDR3 protein. The repertoire holds 1.5 million to 2 million distinct CDR3 sequences, with 32% as singletons. Material: cord blood. The sequence was collected from a newborn girl in good health.

The CDR3, as DNA: TGTGCCAGCAGTTTGGACAGGAACACTGAAGTTTTCTTT. Translation gives CASSLDRNTEVFF. The J gene is TRBJ1-1, the V gene TRBV2; TRBD1 aligns across 7 bases. The germline V gene has CDR1 SNHLY and CDR2 FYNNEI. The CDR3 has 13 amino acids. The whole variable domain, remainder taken from reference TRBV2 and TRBJ1-1, is EPEVTQTPSHQVTQMGQEVILRCVPISNHLYFYWYRQILGQKVEFLVSFYNNEISEKSEIFDDQFSVERPDGSNFTLKIRSTKLEDSAMYFCASSLDRNTEVFFGQGTRLTVV.